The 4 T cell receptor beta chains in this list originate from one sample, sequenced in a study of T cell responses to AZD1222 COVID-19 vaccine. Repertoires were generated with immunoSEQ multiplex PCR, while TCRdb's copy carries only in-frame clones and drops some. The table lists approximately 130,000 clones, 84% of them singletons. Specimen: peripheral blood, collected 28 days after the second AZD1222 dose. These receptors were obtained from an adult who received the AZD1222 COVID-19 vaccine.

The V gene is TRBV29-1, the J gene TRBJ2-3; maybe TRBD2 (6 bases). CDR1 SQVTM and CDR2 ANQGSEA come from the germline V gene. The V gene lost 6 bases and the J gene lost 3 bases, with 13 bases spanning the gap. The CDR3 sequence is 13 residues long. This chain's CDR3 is CSVGGGMTDTQYF. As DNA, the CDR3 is TGCAGCGTGGGTGGGGGGATGACAGATACGCAGTATTTT.

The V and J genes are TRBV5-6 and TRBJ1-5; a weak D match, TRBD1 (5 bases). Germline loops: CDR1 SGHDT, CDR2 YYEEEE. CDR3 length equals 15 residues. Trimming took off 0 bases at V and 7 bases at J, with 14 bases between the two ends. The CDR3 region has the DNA TGTGCCAGCAGCTTGGGTGCGGGGGGACGCCAGCCCCAGCATTTT. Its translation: CASSLGAGGRQPQHF.

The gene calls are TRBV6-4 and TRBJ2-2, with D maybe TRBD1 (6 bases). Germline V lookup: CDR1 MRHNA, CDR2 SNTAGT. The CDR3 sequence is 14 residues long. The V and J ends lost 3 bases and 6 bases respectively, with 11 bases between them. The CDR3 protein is CASSEAGGAGELFF. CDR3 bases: TGTGCCAGCAGTGAAGCTGGGGGCGCCGGGGAGCTGTTTTTT.

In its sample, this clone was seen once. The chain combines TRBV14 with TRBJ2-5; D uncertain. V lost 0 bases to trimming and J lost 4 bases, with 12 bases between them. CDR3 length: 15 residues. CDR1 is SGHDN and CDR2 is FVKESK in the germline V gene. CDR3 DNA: TGTGCCAGCAGCCAAGACCGACTGGAAGGAGAGACCCAGTACTTC. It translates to CASSQDRLEGETQYF.